This T cell receptor (beta chain) stems from a study of T cell responses to AZD1222 COVID-19 vaccine. Assay used: immunoSEQ multiplex PCR; TCRdb lists only in-frame clones, some missing. This sample has 150,000 to 200,000 clones, with about nine tenths found just once. CDR1 and CDR2 from the germline V gene are MNHNY and SVGAGI (reference sequence). The CDR3 loop spans 14 amino acids. With 6 bases removed from V and 4 bases from J, the gap between germline ends came to 16 bases. The specimen was peripheral blood, collected 28 days after the second dose of the MenACWY control vaccine. This TCR was sampled from an adult who received the MenACWY meningococcal vaccine as a control. The chain links TRBV6-6 to TRBJ2-7; maybe TRBD1 (6 bases). The CDR3 sequence: CASRKGQSVYEQYF. DNA for the CDR3: TGTGCCAGCAGGAAAGGACAGAGTGTGTACGAGCAGTACTTC.